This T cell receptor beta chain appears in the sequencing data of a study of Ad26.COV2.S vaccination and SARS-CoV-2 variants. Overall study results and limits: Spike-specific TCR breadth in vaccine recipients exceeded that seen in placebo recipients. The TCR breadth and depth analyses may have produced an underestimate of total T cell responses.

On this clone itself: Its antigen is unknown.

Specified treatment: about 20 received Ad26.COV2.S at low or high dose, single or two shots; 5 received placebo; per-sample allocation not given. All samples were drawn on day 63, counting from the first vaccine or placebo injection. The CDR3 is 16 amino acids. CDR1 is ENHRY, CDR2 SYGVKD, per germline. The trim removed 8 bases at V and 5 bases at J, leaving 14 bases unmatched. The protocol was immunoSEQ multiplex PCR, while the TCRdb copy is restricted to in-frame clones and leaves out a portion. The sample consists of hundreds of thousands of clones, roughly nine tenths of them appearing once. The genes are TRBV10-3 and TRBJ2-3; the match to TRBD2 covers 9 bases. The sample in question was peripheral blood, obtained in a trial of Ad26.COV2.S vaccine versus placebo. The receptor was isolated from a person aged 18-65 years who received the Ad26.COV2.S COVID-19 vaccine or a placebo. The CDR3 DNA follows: TGTGCCATCCGCGCTAGCGGGGACTCAGGAGGAGATACGCAGTATTTT. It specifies CAIRASGDSGGDTQYF.